This T cell receptor (beta chain) derives from a study of cytomegalovirus exposure and HLA in healthy donors. As for the study in general: T cells numbering about 180 million yielded fewer than 140 million unique TCR beta sequences in an earlier analysis.

The V end was cut by 5 bases, the J end by 6 bases, with 19 bases between. In germline, CDR1 is LNHDA, CDR2 SQIVND (reference sequence). CDR3 length: 15 residues. Details on this clone: What it recognizes is unknown.

The PCR was carried out with 60 Vbeta primers and 13 Jbeta primers. The assay was immunoSEQ multiplex PCR, and TCRdb's table has in-frame clones only and misses some. Of 150,000 to 200,000 clones in the sample, 62% were seen once. Points from the study as a whole: Later analysis demonstrated an association between a missense DCLRE1C variant and TCR beta V- and J-gene trimming. The authors considered a cluster of highly shared sequence variants likely to be a sequencing artifact. By a later analysis, the bulk of CMV-associated TCR beta chains appeared HLA-restricted.

Sequenced material: PBMCs. The chain has TRBV19 and TRBJ1-2; tentatively, D is TRBD1 (6 bases). The receptor was isolated from a man between 35 and 55 years old in good health and CMV-seronegative. The DNA for the CDR3 is TGTGCCAGTAGTGACACAGGGAGTTCTAGAGATGGCTACACCTTC. Translation: CASSDTGSSRDGYTF.